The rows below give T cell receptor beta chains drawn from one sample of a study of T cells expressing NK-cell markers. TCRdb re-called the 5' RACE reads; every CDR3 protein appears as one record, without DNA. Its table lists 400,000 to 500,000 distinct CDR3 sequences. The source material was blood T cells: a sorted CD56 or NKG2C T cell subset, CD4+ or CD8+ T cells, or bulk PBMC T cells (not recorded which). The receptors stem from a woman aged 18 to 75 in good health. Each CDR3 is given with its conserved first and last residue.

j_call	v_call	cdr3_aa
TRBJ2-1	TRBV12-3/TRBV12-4	CASSFPPRLTSSYNEQFF
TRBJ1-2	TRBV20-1	CSASNAQNYGYTF
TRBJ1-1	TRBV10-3	CAISEGLGTGNTEAFF
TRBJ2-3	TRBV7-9	CASSPGTGRSTDTQYF
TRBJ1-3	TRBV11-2	CASSLEFEGERSGNTIYF
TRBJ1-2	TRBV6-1	CASRPGTVYGYTF
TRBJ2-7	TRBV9	CASSVGMDRGREQYF
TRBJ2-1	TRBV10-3	CAISVSPGGVNNEQFF
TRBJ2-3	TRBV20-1	CSAPTRGTSGLDTQYF
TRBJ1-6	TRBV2	CASSEVQATPSSF
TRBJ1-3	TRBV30	CAWSGGRVGNTIYF
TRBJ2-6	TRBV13	CASSRRGKANVLTF
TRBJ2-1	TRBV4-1	CASSQDQGLGAYNEQFF
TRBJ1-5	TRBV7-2	CASSAQTGGHQPQHF
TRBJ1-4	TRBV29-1	CSVGDKTTGNEKLFF
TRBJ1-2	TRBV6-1	CATDSWGPYGYTF
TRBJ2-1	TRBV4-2	CASSQESTGNEQFF
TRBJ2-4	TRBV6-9	CASSYFLFLLEWYF
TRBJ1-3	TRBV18	CASSPPSKARVQGANTIYF
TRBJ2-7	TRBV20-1	CSATESSGRSYEQYF
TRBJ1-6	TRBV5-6	CASSFLTGRYRSPLHF
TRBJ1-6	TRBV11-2	CASSLGVGIGSPLHF
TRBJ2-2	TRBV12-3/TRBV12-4	CASSLGRANTGELFF
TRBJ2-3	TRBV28	CASSSWGGAADTQYF
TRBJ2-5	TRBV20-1	CSARNHRETQYF
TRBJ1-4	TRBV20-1	CSATQGVGEKLFF
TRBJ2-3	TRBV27	CATAPGLEFSNTQYF
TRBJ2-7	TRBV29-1	CSARRGSRYEQYF
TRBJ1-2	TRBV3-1	CASSQLGDIPLYGYTF
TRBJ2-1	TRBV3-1	CASSRRDTPYNEQFF
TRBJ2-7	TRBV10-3	CAISESLSEQYF
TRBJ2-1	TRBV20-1	CSAMSYNEQFF
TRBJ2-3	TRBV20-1	CSARSRKSSGTDTQYF
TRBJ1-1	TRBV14	CASRAQGRSTEAFF
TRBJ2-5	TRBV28	CASSLRPGGETQYF